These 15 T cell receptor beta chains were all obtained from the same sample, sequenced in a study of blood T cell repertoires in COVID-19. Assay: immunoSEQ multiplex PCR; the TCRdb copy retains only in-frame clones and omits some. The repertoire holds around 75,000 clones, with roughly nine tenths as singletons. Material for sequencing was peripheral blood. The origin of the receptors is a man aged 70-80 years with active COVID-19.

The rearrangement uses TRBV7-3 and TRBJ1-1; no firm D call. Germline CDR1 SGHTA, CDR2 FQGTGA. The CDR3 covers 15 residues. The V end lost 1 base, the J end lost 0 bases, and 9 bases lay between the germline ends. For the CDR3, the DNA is TGTGCCAGCAGCTTAAGTAGCGGAATGAACACTGAAGCTTTCTTT. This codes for CASSLSSGMNTEAFF.

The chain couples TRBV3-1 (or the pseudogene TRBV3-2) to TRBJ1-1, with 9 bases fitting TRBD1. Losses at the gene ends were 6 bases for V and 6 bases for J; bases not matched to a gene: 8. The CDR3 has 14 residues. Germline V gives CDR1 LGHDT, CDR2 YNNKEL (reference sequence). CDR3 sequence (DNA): TGTGCCAGCAGTCACAGGGGGCCTGATGCTGAAGCTTTCTTT. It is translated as CASSHRGPDAEAFF.

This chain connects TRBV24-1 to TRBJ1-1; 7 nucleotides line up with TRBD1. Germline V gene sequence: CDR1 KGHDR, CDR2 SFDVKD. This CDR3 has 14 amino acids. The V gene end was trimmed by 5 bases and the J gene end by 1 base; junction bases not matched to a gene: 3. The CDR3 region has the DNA TGTGCCACCAGTGGGGGGACAGCGAACACTGAAGCTTTCTTT. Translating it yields CATSGGTANTEAFF.

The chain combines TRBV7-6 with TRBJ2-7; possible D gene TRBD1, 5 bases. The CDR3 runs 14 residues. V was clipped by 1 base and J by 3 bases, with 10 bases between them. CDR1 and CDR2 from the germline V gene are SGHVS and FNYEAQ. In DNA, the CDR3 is TGTGCCAGCAGCTTAGGTGGACACCTCTACGAGCAGTACTTC. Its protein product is CASSLGGHLYEQYF.

As DNA, the CDR3 is TGTGCCAGCAGCGTAGGGGCGGGAGGGCCGGCGGATACGCAGTATTTT. Protein product: CASSVGAGGPADTQYF. V and J are TRBV9 and TRBJ2-3; 9 bases fit TRBD2. The germline CDR1 and CDR2 sequences are SGDLS and YYNGEE. The CDR3 runs 16 residues. V gave up 0 bases and J gave up 6 bases; unmatched junction bases: 8.

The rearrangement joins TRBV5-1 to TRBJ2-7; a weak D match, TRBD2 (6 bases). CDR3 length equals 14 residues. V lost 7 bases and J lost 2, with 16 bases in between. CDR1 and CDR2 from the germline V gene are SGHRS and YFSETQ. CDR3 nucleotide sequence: TGCGCCAGCCGGCGGGAACTGCGGGCCTACGAGCAGTACTTC. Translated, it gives CASRRELRAYEQYF.

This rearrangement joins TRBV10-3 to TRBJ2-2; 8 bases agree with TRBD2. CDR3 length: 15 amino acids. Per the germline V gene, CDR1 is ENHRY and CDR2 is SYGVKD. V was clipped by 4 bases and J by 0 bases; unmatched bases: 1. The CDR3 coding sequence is TGTGCCATCAGTGGGGGACTAGCGAACACCGGGGAGCTGTTTTTT. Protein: CAISGGLANTGELFF.

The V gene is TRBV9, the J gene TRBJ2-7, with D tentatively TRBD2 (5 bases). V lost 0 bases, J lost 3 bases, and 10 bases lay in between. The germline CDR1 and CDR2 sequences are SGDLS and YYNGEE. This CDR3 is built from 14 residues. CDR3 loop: CASSVGSGNYEQYF. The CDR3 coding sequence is TGTGCCAGCAGCGTAGGTTCCGGGAACTACGAGCAGTACTTC.

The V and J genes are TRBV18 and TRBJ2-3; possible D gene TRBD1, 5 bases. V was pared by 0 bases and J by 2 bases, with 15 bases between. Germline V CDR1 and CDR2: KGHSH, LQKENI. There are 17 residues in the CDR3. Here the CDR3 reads CASSPPGQGSSTDTQYF. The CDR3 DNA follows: TGTGCCAGCTCACCACCGGGGCAGGGCTCCTCCACAGATACGCAGTATTTT.

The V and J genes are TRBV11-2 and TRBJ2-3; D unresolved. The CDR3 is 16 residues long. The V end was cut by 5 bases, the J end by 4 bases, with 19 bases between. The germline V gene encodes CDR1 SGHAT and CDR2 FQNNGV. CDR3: CASSPTGRLRADTQYF. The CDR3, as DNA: TGTGCCAGCAGCCCGACCGGCAGACTTCGGGCAGATACGCAGTATTTT.

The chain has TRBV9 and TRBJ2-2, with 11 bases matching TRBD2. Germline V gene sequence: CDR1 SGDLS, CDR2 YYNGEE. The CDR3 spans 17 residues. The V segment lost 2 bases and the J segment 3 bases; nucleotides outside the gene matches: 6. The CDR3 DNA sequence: TGTGCCAGCAGCGTGATAGCGGGAGGGCCGGACACCGGGGAGCTGTTTTTT. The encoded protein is CASSVIAGGPDTGELFF.

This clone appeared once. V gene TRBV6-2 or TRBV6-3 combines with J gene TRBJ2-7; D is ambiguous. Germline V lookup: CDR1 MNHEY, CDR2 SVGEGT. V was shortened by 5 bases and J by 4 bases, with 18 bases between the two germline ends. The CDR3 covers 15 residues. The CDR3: CASSPPGSTTYEQYF. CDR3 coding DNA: TGTGCCAGCAGTCCCCCCGGGTCAACGACTTACGAGCAGTACTTC.

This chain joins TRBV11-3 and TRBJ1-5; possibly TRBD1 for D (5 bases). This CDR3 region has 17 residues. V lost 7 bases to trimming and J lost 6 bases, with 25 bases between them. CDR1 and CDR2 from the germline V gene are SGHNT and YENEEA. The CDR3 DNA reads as TGTGCCAGCATCGGGGGGGGTGGCCAAAAGTTGGGTCAGCCCCAGCATTTT. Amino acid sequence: CASIGGGGQKLGQPQHF.

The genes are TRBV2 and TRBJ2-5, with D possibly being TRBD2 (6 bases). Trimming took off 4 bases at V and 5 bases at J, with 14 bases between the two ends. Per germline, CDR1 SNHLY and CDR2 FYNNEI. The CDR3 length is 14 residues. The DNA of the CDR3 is TGTGCCAGCAGTGCCAGCGGGTGGGGGGAGACCCAGTACTTC. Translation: CASSASGWGETQYF.

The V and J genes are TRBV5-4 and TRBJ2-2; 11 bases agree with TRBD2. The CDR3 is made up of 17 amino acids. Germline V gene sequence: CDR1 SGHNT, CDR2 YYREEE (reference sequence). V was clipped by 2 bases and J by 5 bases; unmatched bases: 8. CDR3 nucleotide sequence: TGTGCCAGCAGCTTCGGGACTAGCGGAGGGGGTACCGGGGAGCTGTTTTTT. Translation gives CASSFGTSGGGTGELFF.